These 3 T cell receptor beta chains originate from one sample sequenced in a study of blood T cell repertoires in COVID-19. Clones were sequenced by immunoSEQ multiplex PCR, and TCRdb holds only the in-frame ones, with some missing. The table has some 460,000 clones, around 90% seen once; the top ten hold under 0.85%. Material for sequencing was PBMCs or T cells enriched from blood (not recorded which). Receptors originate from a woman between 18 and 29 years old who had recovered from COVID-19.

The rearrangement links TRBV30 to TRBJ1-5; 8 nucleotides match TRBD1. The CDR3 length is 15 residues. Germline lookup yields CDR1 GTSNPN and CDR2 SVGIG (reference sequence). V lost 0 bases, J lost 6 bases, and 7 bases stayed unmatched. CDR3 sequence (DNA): TGTGCCTGGAGTGTACCAGGGGGCGAAAGTCAGCCCCAGCATTTT. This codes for CAWSVPGGESQPQHF.

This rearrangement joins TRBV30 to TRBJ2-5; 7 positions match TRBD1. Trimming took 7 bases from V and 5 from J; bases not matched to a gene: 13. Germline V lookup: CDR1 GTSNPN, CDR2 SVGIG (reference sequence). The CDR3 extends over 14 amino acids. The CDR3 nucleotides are TGTGCCTTGTCTTTCAAGGGGGCTCAGGAGACCCAGTACTTC. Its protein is CALSFKGAQETQYF. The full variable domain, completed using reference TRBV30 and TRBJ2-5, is SQTIHQWPATLVQPVGSPLSLECTVEGTSNPNLYWYRQAAGRGLQLLFYSVGIGQISSEVPQNLSASRPQDRQFILSSKKLLLSDSGFYLCALSFKGAQETQYFGPGTRLLVL.

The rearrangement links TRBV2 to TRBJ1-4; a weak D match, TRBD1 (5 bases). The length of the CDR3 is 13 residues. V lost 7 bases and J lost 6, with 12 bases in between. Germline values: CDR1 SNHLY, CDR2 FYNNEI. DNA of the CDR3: TGTGCCAGCACTCGGGGGGAGGATGAAAAACTGTTTTTT. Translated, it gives CASTRGEDEKLFF.